The subject of this entry is one T cell receptor beta chain. The sample holds many counts of this clonotype. What this receptor recognizes is not known. Base quality data are lacking; no much larger clone is found one base away. The cysteine opens and the phenylalanine closes a CDR3 of 16 amino acids. The DNA shown is the 48-base CDR3, in frame from base 1. CDR1 and CDR2 were assigned from the germline V gene as MDHEN and SYDVKM. Ends trimmed: V by 6 bases, J by 0 bases; bases unmatched to a gene: 7. TCR beta CDR3 regions were amplified from RNA transcripts. A first-round RT-PCR of the TCR CDR3 used the HTBI primer set with the Qiagen OneStep RT-PCR kit. Libraries were constructed in a second round of multiplex PCR, after which size selection and purification were performed. Sequencing of the libraries was done on an Illumina HiSeq2000 using paired-end 100 bp reads. Turning to the authors' computational methods: SOAPnuke was used to process the raw data, removing reads that contained adapters or uncalled bases, had a mean Phred below 15, or lacked an exact match to the constant primer or identifier. COPE v1.2.5 was used to merge the high-quality paired reads, and each unique nucleotide sequence was defined as a clonotype. MiTCR v1.1 was used to align the clonotypes against IMGT TRBV, TRBD and TRBJ reference segments. Only V-J combinations with frequency above 0.0001, covering approximately 99% of repertoires, were analysed. The TCS score was defined as the ratio of F50 (clonal expansion) to E x V (chaos), calculated using BLOSUM62-based TCRdist between CDR3 peptides within each V-J. Welch's t-statistics and random forest reduced around 510 V-J features to roughly 13, which were used in a naive Bayes classifier (R e1071). TCRdb itself trimmed the public reads at Q25 with fastp, ran MiXCR and retained productive beta chains. Under each unique CDR3 protein, matching rows form one entry showing the most common genes and DNA. None of the V and J calls come from the authors' own analysis; TCRdb made them. Here the sample has 600,000 to 750,000 distinct CDR3 sequences; 17% occur a single time. The ten biggest clones cover roughly 15% of the sample.

The data stem from a study of T cells in Graves' hyperthyroidism and ophthalmopathy (dated by TCRdb to 2018 to 2020). Turning to the overall study: Peripheral blood was collected at initial diagnosis, before any treatment. To identify TCR V-J signatures that set the groups apart, the researchers used a discovery cohort of more than 95 patients, made up of 40 to 45 with Graves' ophthalmopathy and some 58 with stable Graves' hyperthyroidism. The 75 to 100 discovery patients were randomly divided into training and test sets at a 7:3 ratio. Once sampling was done, hyperthyroidism patients were given methimazole at a starting dose of 30 mg daily, whereas ophthalmopathy patients were given high-dose intravenous methylprednisolone. An independent validation cohort of under 20 hyperthyroidism patients and approximately 17 patients who later progressed to ophthalmopathy tested prospective prediction of ophthalmopathy. In addition, the study compared T-cell repertoires in thyroid tissue and in blood from several Graves' hyperthyroidism patients. TCR Vbeta CDR3 sequencing of approximately 140 peripheral blood samples (fewer than 45 ophthalmopathy, 70 to 85 hyperthyroidism and 17 progressor patients) is reported in the paper. Study-level results and caveats: Ophthalmopathy was separated from stable hyperthyroidism by a 13 V-J signature model, with approximately 86% sensitivity and 81% to 82% specificity obtained in cross-validation and 80%/75% obtained in testing. Sample size was not statistically predetermined, and investigators were not blinded to group allocation. Most expanded thyroid clonotypes (frequency above 0.001) were also found in blood, which suggests that blood repertoires may mirror thyroid immune responses. During validation, the model predicted progression to ophthalmopathy a median of roughly 7.1 months ahead of onset, with more than 60% sensitivity and less than 85% specificity.

Stable Graves' hyperthyroidism was defined as the absence of progression to ophthalmopathy over 18 months of follow-up. Hyperthyroidism patients were newly diagnosed, with disease duration under 2 months, and aged 18 to 65 years. Patients with uncontrolled infections, other autoimmune diseases, pregnancy or lactation were excluded. Diagnoses were established on the basis of clinical symptoms, serum thyroxine and TRAb, thyroid ultrasound, and orbital computed tomography. PBMCs were separated from approximately 10 ml of fresh peripheral blood using Ficoll-Paque density gradient centrifugation. Total RNA was extracted using Trizol reagent, and RNA quality was assessed on an Agilent 2100 Bioanalyzer.

The origin of this receptor is a man in his fifties with Graves' hyperthyroidism. The sequencing input was blood. The V gene is TRBV28 and the J gene is TRBJ2-3; 9 bases in between match TRBD2. Here the CDR3 is given as CASSSTSGASTDTQYF. The DNA reads as follows: TGTGCCAGCAGCTCGACTAGCGGAGCTAGCACAGATACGCAGTATTTT.